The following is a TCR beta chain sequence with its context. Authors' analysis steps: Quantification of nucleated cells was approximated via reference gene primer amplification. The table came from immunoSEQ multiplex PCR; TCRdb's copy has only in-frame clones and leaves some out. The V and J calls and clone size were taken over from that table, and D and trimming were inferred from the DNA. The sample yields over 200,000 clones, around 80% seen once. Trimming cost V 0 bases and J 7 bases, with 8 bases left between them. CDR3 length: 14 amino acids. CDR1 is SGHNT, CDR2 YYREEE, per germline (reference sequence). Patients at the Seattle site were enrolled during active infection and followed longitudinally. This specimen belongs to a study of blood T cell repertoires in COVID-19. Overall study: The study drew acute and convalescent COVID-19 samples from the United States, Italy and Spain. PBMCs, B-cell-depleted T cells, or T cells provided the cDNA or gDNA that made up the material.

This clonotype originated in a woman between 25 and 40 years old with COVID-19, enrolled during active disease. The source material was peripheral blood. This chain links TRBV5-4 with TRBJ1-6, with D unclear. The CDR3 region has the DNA TGTGCCAGCAGCTTGGGGACTAGAAATTCACCCCTCCACTTT. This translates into CASSLGTRNSPLHF. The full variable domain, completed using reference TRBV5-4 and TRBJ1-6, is ETGVTQSPTHLIKTRGQQVTLRCSSQSGHNTVSWYQQALGQGPQFIFQYYREEENGRGNFPPRFSGLQFPNYSSELNVNALELDDSALYLCASSLGTRNSPLHFGNGTRLTVT.